The 27 T cell receptor beta chains reported below all come from one sample, sequenced in a study of identical twins. TCRdb passed the 5' RACE reads through MiXCR, listing each CDR3 protein once. This sample has 600,000 to 700,000 distinct CDR3 sequences; roughly 20% occur once, and the top ten carry approximately 4.5%. The sample also formed part of further work on T cells expressing NK-cell markers.

Sequencing was done on a sample of PBMCs. These receptors originate from a woman between 18 and 30 years old in good health.

The chain uses TRBV6-1 and TRBJ1-2; no definite D call. The CDR3 has 14 amino acids. Germline V gene sequence: CDR1 MNHNS, CDR2 SASEGT. Trimming took 2 bases from V and 2 from J, leaving 9 bases between them. The CDR3 bases are TGTGCCAGCAGTGAAACCAGTAACAACTATGGCTACACCTTC. It translates to CASSETSNNYGYTF.

The DNA of the CDR3 is TGCAGTGCGTGGCGGAATGAAAAACTGTTTTTT. Residues: CSAWRNEKLFF. This sequence joins TRBV20-1 and TRBJ1-4; the D is unclear. Trimming cost V 6 bases and J 5 bases, with 7 bases left between them. From germline, CDR1 is DFQATT and CDR2 SNEGSKA (reference sequence). This CDR3 contains 11 residues.

The chain links TRBV6-5 to TRBJ2-1; D may be TRBD2 (6 bases). Per germline, CDR1 MNHEY and CDR2 SVGAGI. The CDR3 extends over 15 amino acids. The V and J ends lost 0 bases and 6 bases respectively, with 12 bases between them. CDR3 sequence: CASSYSLAPTNEQFF. For the CDR3, the DNA is TGTGCCAGCAGTTACTCCCTAGCGCCGACCAATGAGCAGTTCTTC.

The chain has TRBV7-9 and TRBJ2-7; 7 positions agree with TRBD2. Looked up from germline, CDR1 is SEHNR and CDR2 is FQNEAQ (reference sequence). V lost 6 bases and J lost 6; bases outside the gene matches: 14. The CDR3 has 15 residues. Here the CDR3 reads CASRHITGGGSEQYF. The CDR3 bases are TGTGCCAGCAGGCACATTACCGGGGGAGGGAGCGAGCAGTACTTC.

This sequence joins TRBV10-2 and TRBJ2-2; 7 nucleotides match TRBD1. This CDR3 spans 15 amino acids. With V trimmed by 7 bases and J by 2 bases, 7 bases remained unmatched. Per the germline V gene, CDR1 is WSHSY and CDR2 is SAAADI. CDR3 in DNA: TGCGCCAGCAACGGAGACAGGGCCAACACCGGGGAGCTGTTTTTT. Protein: CASNGDRANTGELFF.

A few counts support this clonotype. CDR3 coding DNA: TGTGCCAGCAGCGTAGCTACAGGACAGGTCGGAAACACCATATATTTT. This sequence encodes CASSVATGQVGNTIYF. The chain joins TRBV9 to TRBJ1-3; 7 nucleotides agree with TRBD1. This CDR3 is built from 16 residues. Germline V lookup: CDR1 SGDLS, CDR2 YYNGEE. V lost 0 bases, J lost 4 bases, and 7 bases stayed unmatched.

This rearrangement joins TRBV29-1 to TRBJ2-1; 10 bases are shared with TRBD1. There are 14 residues in the CDR3. Trimming cost V 2 bases and J 7 bases; bases outside gene matches: 5. CDR1 and CDR2 from the germline V gene are SQVTM and ANQGSEA. For the CDR3, the DNA is TGCAGCGTTGAACGTGGGGACAGGGGTAATGAGCAGTTCTTC. It is translated as CSVERGDRGNEQFF.

This clonotype was counted once. The chain is built from TRBV7-6 and TRBJ1-1; D call uncertain. This CDR3 contains 13 residues. V shed 6 bases and J shed 1 base, with 9 bases lying between them. Germline lookup yields CDR1 SGHVS and CDR2 FNYEAQ. In nucleotides, the CDR3 is TGTGCCAGCAGGACTCAGGAGAACACTGAAGCTTTCTTT. Translated: CASRTQENTEAFF.

The chain links TRBV27 to TRBJ1-2; possible D gene TRBD1, 5 bases. The ends were cut back, 3 bases at V and 3 bases at J, with 8 bases in the middle. Germline-derived CDR1 and CDR2 are MNHEY and SMNVEV (reference sequence). The length of the CDR3 is 13 residues. CDR3 sequence: CASSLGPYYGYTF. In DNA, the CDR3 is TGTGCCAGCAGTTTGGGGCCGTACTATGGCTACACCTTC.

This clonotype has more than one count but fewer than ten. The rearrangement joins TRBV20-1 to TRBJ1-4; no clear D gene. This CDR3 comprises 13 residues. Trimming cost V 4 bases and J 8 bases, with 14 bases left between them. Germline lookup yields CDR1 DFQATT and CDR2 SNEGSKA (reference sequence). This CDR3 reads CSATTGMGEKLFF. DNA for the CDR3: TGCAGTGCTACCACGGGTATGGGCGAAAAACTGTTTTTT.

This clonotype was detected a few times. The V and J genes are TRBV20-1 and TRBJ2-3, with 11 bases matching TRBD2. The ends lost 6 bases at V and 8 bases at J; junction bases unmatched: 13. Per the germline V gene, CDR1 is DFQATT and CDR2 is SNEGSKA (reference sequence). The CDR3 is made up of 15 amino acids. The CDR3 coding sequence is TGCAGTGCCCCCCCGGGACTAGCGGTCGATGGTACGCAGTATTTT. It encodes CSAPPGLAVDGTQYF.

V usage is TRBV25-1 and J usage is TRBJ2-7; D possibly corresponds to TRBD2 (5 bases). The CDR3 covers 12 residues. The V gene lost 7 bases and the J gene lost 4 bases, with 11 bases spanning the gap. The germline V gene has CDR1 MGHDK and CDR2 SYGVNS. The CDR3 sequence is CASNRGNYEQYF. CDR3 DNA: TGTGCCAGCAATCGAGGGAATTACGAGCAGTACTTC.

J is TRBJ1-2 and V is TRBV12-3 or TRBV12-4; D gene ambiguous. Trimming left V 5 bases short and J 7 bases short, with 11 bases between. CDR3 length equals 12 residues. The CDR3 nucleotides are TGTGCCAGCAGTCCAGATCTCTCTGGCTACACCTTC. Its translation is CASSPDLSGYTF.

This chain uses TRBV5-1 with TRBJ2-1; a weak D match, TRBD1 (5 bases). V was cut by 1 base and J by 4 bases, with 12 bases left in between. Germline CDR1 reads SGHRS; CDR2 reads YFSETQ. CDR3 size: 15 residues. The CDR3 region is CASSLRLGDYNEQFF. CDR3 nucleotides: TGCGCCAGCAGCTTGAGGCTAGGGGATTACAATGAGCAGTTCTTC.

The chain links TRBV11-2 to TRBJ1-6; no definite D call. V was clipped by 8 bases and J by 9 bases, with 20 bases between them. Germline V gene sequence: CDR1 SGHAT, CDR2 FQNNGV. The CDR3 length is 15 residues. The CDR3 nucleotides read TGTGCCAGCGCAAGAGGGCAGGCGGAAACTTCACCCCTCCACTTT. As protein: CASARGQAETSPLHF.

This clonotype occurred a few times. The V call is TRBV20-1, the J call TRBJ2-3; D remains ambiguous. The germline V gene encodes CDR1 DFQATT and CDR2 SNEGSKA (reference sequence). Trimming shortened V by 1 base and J by 3 bases, and 17 bases separated the two germline ends. The CDR3 totals 16 residues. CDR3 in amino acids: CSARGSFGRLTDTQYF. CDR3 DNA: TGCAGTGCTAGAGGATCCTTTGGCAGACTTACAGATACGCAGTATTTT.

This clonotype was counted a few times. The rearrangement uses TRBV12-3 or TRBV12-4 and TRBJ1-5, with TRBD1 identical over 7 bases. This CDR3 has 14 residues. V lost 4 bases and J lost 7; bases outside the gene matches: 7. CDR3 nucleotide sequence: TGTGCCAGCAGTTCCACAGGGGACCGACAGCCCCAGCATTTT. Its protein is CASSSTGDRQPQHF.

The CDR3 bases are TGTGCCAGCAGTCTAACAGTTCATGAGCAGTTCTTC. Residues: CASSLTVHEQFF. The chain has TRBV12-3 or TRBV12-4 and TRBJ2-1; no clear D. The CDR3 has 12 amino acids. V lost 5 bases, J lost 8 bases, and 10 bases lay in between.

The V call is TRBV5-1, the J call TRBJ2-3; 10 bases map to TRBD2. The junction had 7 bases not matched to a gene; V was cut back by 0 bases and J by 6 bases. CDR1 SGHRS and CDR2 YFSETQ come from the germline V gene. The CDR3 totals 16 residues. The CDR3 spells CASSLVPSGSWDTQYF. CDR3 DNA sequence: TGCGCCAGCAGCTTGGTGCCTAGCGGGAGCTGGGATACGCAGTATTTT.

This clonotype was seen more than once but under ten times. The chain carries TRBV30 and TRBJ2-3; D gene uncertain. This CDR3 is 12 amino acids long. Germline CDR1 reads GTSNPN; CDR2 reads SVGIG (reference sequence). The V end lost 2 bases, the J end lost 2 bases, and 5 bases lay between the germline ends. The CDR3 loop reads CAWSFSTDTQYF. The CDR3 nucleotides read TGTGCCTGGAGTTTTTCCACAGATACGCAGTATTTT.

CDR3 amino acids: CSARSGFPYEQYF. The CDR3 nucleotides are TGCAGTGCTAGATCGGGCTTCCCCTACGAGCAGTACTTC. The chain uses TRBV20-1 and TRBJ2-7; D uncertain. CDR3 size: 13 residues. Deletions cut 2 bases from V and 2 bases from J, with 10 bases between. CDR1 and CDR2 from the germline V gene are DFQATT and SNEGSKA (reference sequence).

V usage is TRBV12-3 or TRBV12-4 and J usage is TRBJ2-6, with D perhaps assigned TRBD1 or TRBD2 (5 bases each). CDR3 length: 15 amino acids. The V end lost 5 bases, the J end lost 2 bases, and 10 bases lay between the germline ends. The CDR3 DNA reads as TGTGCCAGCAGTCCTGGGACCCCTGGGGCCAACGTCCTGACTTTC. This encodes CASSPGTPGANVLTF.

This clonotype was counted ten times or more. This sequence joins TRBV2 and TRBJ2-1, with D maybe TRBD1 (6 bases). The V end lost 5 bases, the J end lost 9 bases, and 11 bases lay between the germline ends. CDR1 is SNHLY, CDR2 FYNNEI, per germline. The CDR3 consists of 12 residues. The CDR3 DNA follows: TGTGCCAGCAGTTCGGACAGCGCTGAGCAGTTCTTC. Translated, it gives CASSSDSAEQFF.

This clonotype was observed at least ten times. The rearrangement links TRBV20-1 to TRBJ2-7; D unresolved. Germline lookup yields CDR1 DFQATT and CDR2 SNEGSKA (reference sequence). The CDR3 loop spans 16 amino acids. V lost 2 bases to trimming and J lost 0 bases, with 17 bases between them. CDR3 sequence: CSARMIGSSSSYEQYF. For the CDR3, the DNA is TGCAGTGCTAGAATGATAGGGTCCTCCAGCTCCTACGAGCAGTACTTC.

V gene TRBV2 combines with J gene TRBJ2-6; D perhaps matches TRBD1 (6 bases). This CDR3 has 16 amino acids. The germline V and J ends were trimmed by 8 bases and 0 bases, with 14 bases remaining between them. Germline V gene data show CDR1 as SNHLY and CDR2 as FYNNEI. As DNA, the CDR3 is TGTGCCAGCGGGGGACACCGTCACTCTGGGGCCAACGTCCTGACTTTC. Its translation is CASGGHRHSGANVLTF.

Many counts were recorded for this clonotype. The V gene is TRBV20-1, the J gene TRBJ2-5; maybe TRBD2 (5 bases). This CDR3 region has 14 residues. V shed 0 bases and J shed 2 bases, with 10 bases lying between them. CDR1 and CDR2 from the germline V gene are DFQATT and SNEGSKA (reference sequence). The chain's CDR3 is CSARDEGVQETQYF. The CDR3 region has the DNA TGCAGTGCTAGAGATGAGGGAGTACAAGAGACCCAGTACTTC.

The V call is TRBV5-5, the J call TRBJ2-7, with no clear D. Trimming left V 1 base short and J 2 bases short, with 13 bases between. The germline V gene has CDR1 SGHKS and CDR2 YYEKEE (reference sequence). CDR3 size: 15 residues. This chain's CDR3 is CASSLSGADPYEQYF. CDR3 coding DNA: TGTGCCAGCAGCTTGTCGGGTGCGGACCCCTACGAGCAGTACTTC.